This T cell receptor (beta chain) is drawn from a study of blood T cell repertoires in COVID-19. Trimming removed 1 base from V and 3 bases from J; junction bases left unmatched: 13. The CDR3 is 18 amino acids. Germline V CDR1 and CDR2: SGDLS, YYNGEE. Here immunoSEQ multiplex PCR was the method, and the copy in TCRdb shows in-frame clones only, minus some. The sample has about 340,000 clones, about 93% seen once. Sequences were obtained from peripheral blood. V is TRBV9 and J is TRBJ2-7; 10 bases match TRBD1. This clonotype originated in a woman aged 18-29 years who had recovered from COVID-19. The CDR3 loop is CASSVTPPDRGPLYEQYV. Here the CDR3 DNA reads TGTGCCAGCAGCGTAACCCCTCCCGACAGGGGGCCGCTCTACGAGCAGTACGTC.